These T cell receptor beta chains were read from a single sample in a study of blood T cell repertoires in COVID-19. Assay used: immunoSEQ multiplex PCR; TCRdb lists only in-frame clones, some missing. This table holds a few hundred thousand clones, around 91% found once. The sequencing input was PBMCs or T cells enriched from blood (not recorded which). The receptors here all came from a man aged 25 to 40 who had been exposed to COVID-19. The CDR3 runs from the conserved cysteine through the conserved F or W. Fields, in order: clone size, V gene, D gene, J gene, CDR3 DNA, CDR3 protein. D genes are given only for firm matches. Clone size is not always given. Where it is, it says once, few, many or a class for expanded clones.

clone size: NA; V gene: TRBV16; D gene: NA; J gene: TRBJ1-2; CDR3 DNA: TGTGCCAGCAGCCTTCGACAGCGGGGGGGCGGCTACACCTTC; CDR3 protein: CASSLRQRGGGYTF
clone size: NA; V gene: TRBV4-2; D gene: NA; J gene: TRBJ2-1; CDR3 DNA: TGTGCCAGCAGCCCCGAATCCGGGGACACCAATGAGCAGTTCTTC; CDR3 protein: CASSPESGDTNEQFF
clone size: NA; V gene: TRBV7-2; D gene: TRBD2; J gene: TRBJ2-7; CDR3 DNA: TGTGCCAGCAGCATGTCTAGCGGGGGCTTTGAGCAGTACTTC; CDR3 protein: CASSMSSGGFEQYF
clone size: NA; V gene: TRBV4-3; D gene: NA; J gene: TRBJ2-1; CDR3 DNA: TGCGCCAGCAGCCAAGTCCCAGGGGGGAATGAGCAGTTCTTC; CDR3 protein: CASSQVPGGNEQFF
clone size: NA; V gene: TRBV11-2; D gene: TRBD1; J gene: TRBJ1-1; CDR3 DNA: TGTGCCAGCAGCTTAGGCCTTAGGGGGCTGGACACTGAAGCTTTCTTT; CDR3 protein: CASSLGLRGLDTEAFF
clone size: NA; V gene: TRBV5-5; D gene: NA; J gene: TRBJ2-4; CDR3 DNA: TGTGCCAGCTACCCCGTCCCAGGGGCGTTTGACGGAAACATTCAGTACTTC; CDR3 protein: CASYPVPGAFDGNIQYF
clone size: NA; V gene: TRBV5-6; D gene: NA; J gene: TRBJ1-6; CDR3 DNA: TGTGCCAGCAGCTTGGAGGGGCTCCGTTCACCCCTCCACTTT; CDR3 protein: CASSLEGLRSPLHF
clone size: NA; V gene: TRBV24-1; D gene: NA; J gene: TRBJ1-2; CDR3 DNA: TGTGCCACCAGTGATGAAGGACAGCTTTTCGCCTTC; CDR3 protein: CATSDEGQLFAF
clone size: NA; V gene: TRBV3-1/TRBV3-2; D gene: NA; J gene: TRBJ2-3; CDR3 DNA: TGTGCCAGCAGCCAAGCAGGGGGGACTCCTGTCACAGATACGCAGTATTTT; CDR3 protein: CASSQAGGTPVTDTQYF
clone size: NA; V gene: TRBV5-1; D gene: NA; J gene: TRBJ1-1; CDR3 DNA: TGCGCCAGCCGCACAACCCTGGGGGGCACTGAAGCTTTCTTT; CDR3 protein: CASRTTLGGTEAFF
clone size: NA; V gene: TRBV6-2/TRBV6-3; D gene: TRBD1; J gene: TRBJ1-6; CDR3 DNA: TGTGCCAGCAGTCGGTCCAGGGGACAGCCCTCACCCCTCCACTTT; CDR3 protein: CASSRSRGQPSPLHF
clone size: NA; V gene: TRBV30; D gene: NA; J gene: TRBJ2-7; CDR3 DNA: TGTGCCTGGGGGCCCGGGGGGCAGTACTTC; CDR3 protein: CAWGPGGQYF
clone size: NA; V gene: TRBV27; D gene: NA; J gene: TRBJ1-1; CDR3 DNA: TGTGCCAGCAGTTACAGTCGGAACACTGAAGCTTTCTTT; CDR3 protein: CASSYSRNTEAFF
clone size: once; V gene: TRBV19; D gene: NA; J gene: TRBJ1-4; CDR3 DNA: TGTGCCAGTAGTATTCAACCTGGCGGGAATGAAAAACTGTTTTTT; CDR3 protein: CASSIQPGGNEKLFF
clone size: NA; V gene: TRBV7-8; D gene: NA; J gene: TRBJ2-7; CDR3 DNA: TGTGCCAGCAGCTTAGTTGGCCTCTCCTACGAGCAGTACTTC; CDR3 protein: CASSLVGLSYEQYF
clone size: NA; V gene: TRBV12-5; D gene: NA; J gene: TRBJ1-2; CDR3 DNA: TGTGCTAGTGGTTTGGTCGGCTATGGCTACACCTTC; CDR3 protein: CASGLVGYGYTF
clone size: NA; V gene: TRBV5-4; D gene: NA; J gene: TRBJ2-2; CDR3 DNA: TGTGCCAGCAGCTCCCGGGGGAGAAACACCGGGGAGCTGTTTTTT; CDR3 protein: CASSSRGRNTGELFF
clone size: NA; V gene: TRBV11-3; D gene: NA; J gene: TRBJ1-2; CDR3 DNA: TGTGCCAGCAGCTATGATTCAGGAACTAACTATGGCTACACCTTC; CDR3 protein: CASSYDSGTNYGYTF
clone size: NA; V gene: TRBV7-7; D gene: NA; J gene: TRBJ1-1; CDR3 DNA: TGTGCCAGCAGCTTATGCGGGGCAGCTGAAGCTTTCTTT; CDR3 protein: CASSLCGAAEAFF
clone size: NA; V gene: TRBV4-3; D gene: TRBD1; J gene: TRBJ2-7; CDR3 DNA: TGCGCCAGCAGCCTCGACAGGGGCCCATACGAGCAGTACTTC; CDR3 protein: CASSLDRGPYEQYF
clone size: NA; V gene: TRBV9; D gene: NA; J gene: TRBJ1-2; CDR3 DNA: TGTGCCAGCAGCCCCGGGGGGAAGTTTACTGGCTACACCTTC; CDR3 protein: CASSPGGKFTGYTF
clone size: NA; V gene: TRBV3-1/TRBV3-2; D gene: NA; J gene: TRBJ1-2; CDR3 DNA: TGTGCCAGCAGCCAAGAGGCCAGTAACTATGGCTACACCTTC; CDR3 protein: CASSQEASNYGYTF
clone size: NA; V gene: TRBV5-4; D gene: TRBD2; J gene: TRBJ2-3; CDR3 DNA: TGTGCCAGCACCCTTGGCGGGGGGATGCAGTATTTT; CDR3 protein: CASTLGGGMQYF
clone size: NA; V gene: TRBV6-1; D gene: NA; J gene: TRBJ1-1; CDR3 DNA: TGTGCCAGCAGTGAGAACACGGGGAACACTGAAGCTTTCTTT; CDR3 protein: CASSENTGNTEAFF
clone size: once; V gene: TRBV7-2; D gene: NA; J gene: TRBJ2-7; CDR3 DNA: TGTGCCAGCAGCTCCTTCCCGGGGAGGAATGGGGAGCAGTACTTC; CDR3 protein: CASSSFPGRNGEQYF
clone size: NA; V gene: TRBV7-9; D gene: NA; J gene: TRBJ2-5; CDR3 DNA: TGTGCCAGCAGCTTAATAGCTAAAGAGACCCAGTACTTC; CDR3 protein: CASSLIAKETQYF
clone size: NA; V gene: TRBV10-1; D gene: NA; J gene: TRBJ2-7; CDR3 DNA: TGCGCCAGCGGTGGCGGGGCGGGCCTCTACGAGCAGTACTTC; CDR3 protein: CASGGGAGLYEQYF
clone size: NA; V gene: TRBV4-1; D gene: NA; J gene: TRBJ1-3; CDR3 DNA: TGCGCCAGCAGCCATCCGCTCCGGGACACCGGAAACACCATATATTTT; CDR3 protein: CASSHPLRDTGNTIYF
clone size: NA; V gene: TRBV19; D gene: NA; J gene: TRBJ2-2; CDR3 DNA: TGTGCCAGTAGTATAGATCCAGGGGTGGCCGGGGAGCTGTTTTTT; CDR3 protein: CASSIDPGVAGELFF
clone size: NA; V gene: TRBV7-9; D gene: TRBD1; J gene: TRBJ1-2; CDR3 DNA: TGTGCCAGCAGCTTCGTCCCGGGACAGGGACCTCAGAACTATGGCTACACCTTC; CDR3 protein: CASSFVPGQGPQNYGYTF
clone size: NA; V gene: TRBV5-1; D gene: NA; J gene: TRBJ2-6; CDR3 DNA: TGCGCCAGCAGCTGGGGGCCCTCTGGGGCCAACGTCCTGACTTTC; CDR3 protein: CASSWGPSGANVLTF
clone size: NA; V gene: TRBV7-6; D gene: NA; J gene: TRBJ2-1; CDR3 DNA: TGTGCCAGCAGCCTCTCGGTCCCGGGCAATGAGCAGTTCTTC; CDR3 protein: CASSLSVPGNEQFF
clone size: NA; V gene: TRBV5-6; D gene: NA; J gene: TRBJ2-7; CDR3 DNA: TGTGCCAGCAGCCCAACGGTAAGAACAGGGTCGGACGAGCAGTACTTC; CDR3 protein: CASSPTVRTGSDEQYF